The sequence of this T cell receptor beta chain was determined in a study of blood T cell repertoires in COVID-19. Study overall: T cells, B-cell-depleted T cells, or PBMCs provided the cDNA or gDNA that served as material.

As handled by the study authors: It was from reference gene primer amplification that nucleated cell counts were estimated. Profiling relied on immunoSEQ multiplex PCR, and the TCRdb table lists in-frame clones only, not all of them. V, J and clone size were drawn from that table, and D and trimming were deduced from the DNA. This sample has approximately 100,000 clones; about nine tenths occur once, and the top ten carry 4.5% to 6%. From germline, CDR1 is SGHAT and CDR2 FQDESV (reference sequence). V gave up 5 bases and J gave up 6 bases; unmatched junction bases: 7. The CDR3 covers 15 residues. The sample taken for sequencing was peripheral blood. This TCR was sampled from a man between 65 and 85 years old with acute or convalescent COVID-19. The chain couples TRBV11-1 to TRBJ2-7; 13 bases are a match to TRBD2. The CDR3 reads CASSARLAGGSEQYF. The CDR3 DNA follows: TGTGCCAGCAGCGCCAGACTAGCGGGAGGATCCGAGCAGTACTTC. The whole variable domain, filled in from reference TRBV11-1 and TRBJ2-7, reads EAEVAQSPRYKITEKSQAVAFWCDPISGHATLYWYRQILGQGPELLVQFQDESVVDDSQLPKDRFSAERLKGVDSTLKIQPAELGDSAMYLCASSARLAGGSEQYFGPGTRLTVT.